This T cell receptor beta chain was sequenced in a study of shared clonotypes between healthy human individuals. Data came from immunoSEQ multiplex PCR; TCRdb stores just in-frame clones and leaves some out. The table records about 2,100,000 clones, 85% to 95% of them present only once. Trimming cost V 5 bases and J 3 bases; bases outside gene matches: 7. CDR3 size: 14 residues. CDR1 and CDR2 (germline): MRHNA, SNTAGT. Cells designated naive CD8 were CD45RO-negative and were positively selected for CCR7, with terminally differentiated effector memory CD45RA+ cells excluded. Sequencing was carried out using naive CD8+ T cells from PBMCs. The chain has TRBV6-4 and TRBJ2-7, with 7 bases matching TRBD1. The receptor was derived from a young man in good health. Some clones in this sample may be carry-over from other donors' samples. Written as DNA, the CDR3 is TGTGCCAGCAGTAGACAGGGTACGGACTACGAGCAGTACTTC. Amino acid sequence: CASSRQGTDYEQYF.